These T cell receptor beta chains were read from a single sample in a study of beta chain features in type 1 diabetes. Profiling relied on immunoSEQ multiplex PCR, and the TCRdb table lists in-frame clones only, not all of them. The data hold 200,000 to 250,000 clones, with roughly 30% observed a single time. The sequencing input was central memory CD4+ T cells from blood. These receptors all stem from a man aged 25-45 years in good health. Each CDR3 is given with its conserved first and last residue. A D gene is named only where the DNA matches it firmly. Expanded clones are given a class, and other clones once, few, many or no size at all.

D gene	clone size	V gene	J gene	CDR3 protein	CDR3 DNA
-	-	TRBV29-1	TRBJ2-7	CSVDPGANYEQYF	TGCAGCGTTGACCCGGGAGCTAATTACGAGCAGTACTTC
-	few	TRBV7-2	TRBJ2-5	CASRGSMSETQYF	TGTGCCAGCAGGGGAAGCATGTCAGAGACCCAGTACTTC
TRBD1	few	TRBV29-1	TRBJ1-1	CSGRTGNTEAFF	TGCAGCGGAAGGACAGGGAACACTGAAGCTTTCTTT
-	few	TRBV29-1	TRBJ2-2	CSARYLLNTGELFF	TGCAGCGCCCGATACTTACTGAACACCGGGGAGCTGTTTTTT
TRBD1	-	TRBV19	TRBJ2-7	CASSIPGQGIYEQYF	TGTGCCAGTAGTATCCCCGGACAGGGGATCTACGAGCAGTACTTC
TRBD1	-	TRBV6-6	TRBJ2-7	CASTRQGPLGEQYF	TGTGCCAGCACTCGACAGGGCCCCCTGGGCGAGCAGTACTTC
TRBD1	-	TRBV5-1	TRBJ2-2	CASSNRGSNTGELFF	TGCGCCAGCAGCAACAGGGGGTCGAACACCGGGGAGCTGTTTTTT
-	few	TRBV30	TRBJ1-2	CAWRIEVGYTF	TGTGCCTGGAGAATAGAGGTTGGCTACACCTTC
TRBD2	-	TRBV11-2	TRBJ2-7	CASSSTSGIHEQYF	TGTGCCAGCAGCTCGACTAGCGGGATCCACGAGCAGTACTTC
-	-	TRBV9	TRBJ1-5	CASSVGGQINQPQHF	TGTGCCAGCAGCGTAGGGGGTCAGATCAATCAGCCCCAGCATTTT
-	few	TRBV6-6	TRBJ1-1	CASSYDKVMNTEAFF	TGTGCCAGCAGTTACGATAAGGTGATGAACACTGAAGCTTTCTTT
-	few	TRBV6-5	TRBJ2-3	CASRFRSPDTQYF	TGTGCCAGCAGATTCCGTTCCCCAGATACGCAGTATTTT
-	-	TRBV11-3	TRBJ2-2	CASSPGLLRTGELFF	TGTGCCAGCAGCCCAGGACTACTCCGCACCGGGGAGCTGTTTTTT
TRBD1	-	TRBV7-9	TRBJ1-2	CASSLAGGQGYGYTF	TGTGCCAGCAGCTTAGCGGGAGGACAGGGATATGGCTACACCTTC
-	-	TRBV4-1	TRBJ2-2	CASSPMGTGELFF	TGCGCCAGCAGCCCGATGGGAACCGGGGAGCTGTTTTTT
-	-	TRBV5-6	TRBJ2-4	CASSLERTKNIQYF	TGTGCCAGCAGCTTAGAGCGGACGAAAAACATTCAGTACTTC
TRBD1	-	TRBV30	TRBJ1-1	CAWSQGGSRTEAFF	TGTGCCTGGAGTCAGGGGGGCAGCCGGACTGAAGCTTTCTTT
-	-	TRBV28	TRBJ1-5	CASSFKEPQHF	TGTGCCAGCAGTTTTAAGGAGCCCCAGCATTTT
-	-	TRBV6-5	TRBJ2-5	CASSYTITRQETQYF	TGTGCCAGCAGTTACACTATAACTCGTCAAGAGACCCAGTACTTC
-	-	TRBV6-5	TRBJ1-2	CASSYAPTAHGYTF	TGTGCCAGCAGTTACGCTCCCACAGCCCATGGCTACACCTTC
TRBD1	few	TRBV9	TRBJ2-6	CASSGRTGFSGANVLTF	TGTGCCAGCAGCGGCCGGACAGGCTTCTCTGGGGCCAACGTCCTGACTTTC
-	few	TRBV21-1	TRBJ2-1	CASRSQGTGQFF	TGTGCCAGCAGGTCACAGGGGACGGGGCAGTTCTTC
TRBD1	-	TRBV9	TRBJ1-2	CASSVTGTGVEGYTF	TGTGCCAGCAGCGTTACCGGGACAGGGGTAGAGGGCTACACCTTC
-	-	TRBV30	TRBJ2-1	CAWSVAGTPQQFF	TGTGCCTGGAGTGTGGCCGGGACACCTCAGCAGTTCTTC
-	-	TRBV28	TRBJ1-5	CASSRRAGAFGQPQHF	TGTGCCAGCAGCCGCCGGGCCGGGGCCTTTGGACAGCCCCAGCATTTT
-	few	TRBV2	TRBJ2-7	CASNADRAYEQYF	TGTGCCAGCAACGCGGACAGAGCCTACGAGCAGTACTTC
TRBD2	-	TRBV2	TRBJ2-3	CASYQRRGGLDTQYF	TGTGCCAGTTACCAGCGGCGGGGGGGCCTAGATACGCAGTATTTT
TRBD2	-	TRBV30	TRBJ2-1	CAWSDFSGSSEQFF	TGTGCCTGGAGTGACTTTAGCGGGAGCAGCGAGCAGTTCTTC
TRBD2	few	TRBV2	TRBJ2-5	CASSGLAGAETQYF	TGTGCCAGCAGTGGACTAGCGGGAGCCGAGACCCAGTACTTC
-	-	TRBV28	TRBJ2-1	CATVSHNEQFF	TGTGCCACGGTGAGCCACAATGAGCAGTTCTTC
-	few	TRBV5-4	TRBJ2-5	CASSPRTGQETQYF	TGTGCCAGCAGCCCACGGACTGGACAAGAGACCCAGTACTTC
-	few	TRBV9	TRBJ2-5	CASSVAPREETQYF	TGTGCCAGCAGCGTAGCACCGAGGGAAGAGACCCAGTACTTC
TRBD1	few	TRBV7-8	TRBJ2-1	CASRRSRDSLYNEQFF	TGTGCCAGCAGACGGAGCCGGGACAGCCTTTACAATGAGCAGTTCTTC
TRBD2	few	TRBV9	TRBJ2-7	CASSGSGGNEQYF	TGTGCCAGCAGCGGTAGCGGGGGGAACGAGCAGTACTTC
-	few	TRBV6-5	TRBJ1-2	CASSRTELLTGYTF	TGTGCCAGCAGCCGGACGGAGCTGCTGACGGGCTACACCTTC
-	-	TRBV13	TRBJ2-2	CASSFGDTGELFF	TGTGCCAGCAGCTTCGGGGACACCGGGGAGCTGTTTTTT
-	-	TRBV15	TRBJ1-6	CATSRDTGSPLHF	TGTGCCACCAGCAGAGATACGGGGTCACCCCTCCACTTT
TRBD1	-	TRBV6-6	TRBJ1-2	CASRSDRDANYGYTF	TGTGCCAGCAGGTCCGACAGGGATGCTAACTATGGCTACACCTTC
-	-	TRBV7-9	TRBJ2-1	CASSPTPGERYNEQFF	TGTGCCAGCAGCCCGACTCCCGGGGAAAGGTACAATGAGCAGTTCTTC
-	-	TRBV6-1	TRBJ2-1	CATSWTDYNEQFF	TGTGCCACCTCCTGGACCGATTACAATGAGCAGTTCTTC
-	once	TRBV27	TRBJ1-6	CASRADQSSYNSPLHF	TGTGCCAGCAGGGCAGACCAAAGCTCCTATAATTCACCCCTCCACTTT
TRBD1	-	TRBV29-1	TRBJ2-1	CSVLTGVAYNEQFF	TGCAGCGTTTTGACAGGGGTGGCCTACAATGAGCAGTTCTTC
-	few	TRBV25-1	TRBJ1-4	CASSDRGKLFF	TGTGCCAGCAGTGACCGAGGGAAACTGTTTTTT